This T cell receptor (beta chain) derives from a study of blood T cell repertoires in COVID-19. The wider study: Italy, Spain and the United States were the sources of the convalescent and acute COVID-19 samples. The analysed material was cDNA or gDNA that came from T cells, B-cell-depleted T cells, or PBMCs.

As processed by the authors: For nucleated cells, counts were estimated from reference gene primer amplification. Assay used: immunoSEQ multiplex PCR; TCRdb lists only in-frame clones, some missing. D and trimming come from the DNA, and the V and J calls and clone size come from that table. In the table there are roughly 300,000 clones, 80% to 90% of which are singletons. CDR1 GTSNPN and CDR2 SVGIG come from the germline V gene (reference sequence). This CDR3 is 16 amino acids long. Trimming took 2 bases from V and 4 from J, leaving 20 bases between them. The gene calls are TRBV30 and TRBJ1-2; D might be TRBD1 (6 bases). The sequencing sample was made of peripheral blood. The TCR comes from a woman between 50 and 59 years old who had recovered from COVID-19. CDR3 region: CAWSRYKGGLGYGYTF. The CDR3 DNA reads as TGTGCCTGGAGTAGATACAAAGGGGGTTTGGGCTATGGCTACACCTTC. Full variable domain (missing parts from reference TRBV30 and TRBJ1-2): SQTIHQWPATLVQPVGSPLSLECTVEGTSNPNLYWYRQAAGRGLQLLFYSVGIGQISSEVPQNLSASRPQDRQFILSSKKLLLSDSGFYLCAWSRYKGGLGYGYTFGSGTRLTVV.